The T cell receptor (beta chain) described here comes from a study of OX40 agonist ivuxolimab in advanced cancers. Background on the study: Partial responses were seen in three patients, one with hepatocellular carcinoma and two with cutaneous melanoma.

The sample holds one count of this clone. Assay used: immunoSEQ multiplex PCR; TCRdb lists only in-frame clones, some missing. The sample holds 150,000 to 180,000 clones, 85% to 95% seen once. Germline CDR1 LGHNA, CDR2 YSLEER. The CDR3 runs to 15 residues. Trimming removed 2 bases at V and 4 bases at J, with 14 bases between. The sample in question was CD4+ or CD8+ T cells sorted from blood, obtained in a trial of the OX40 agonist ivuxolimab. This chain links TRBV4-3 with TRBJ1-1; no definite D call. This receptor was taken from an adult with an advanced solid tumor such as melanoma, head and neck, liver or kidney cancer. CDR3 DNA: TGCGCCAGCAGCCAAACGGGAGGGCGGGTCACTGAAGCTTTCTTT. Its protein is CASSQTGGRVTEAFF.